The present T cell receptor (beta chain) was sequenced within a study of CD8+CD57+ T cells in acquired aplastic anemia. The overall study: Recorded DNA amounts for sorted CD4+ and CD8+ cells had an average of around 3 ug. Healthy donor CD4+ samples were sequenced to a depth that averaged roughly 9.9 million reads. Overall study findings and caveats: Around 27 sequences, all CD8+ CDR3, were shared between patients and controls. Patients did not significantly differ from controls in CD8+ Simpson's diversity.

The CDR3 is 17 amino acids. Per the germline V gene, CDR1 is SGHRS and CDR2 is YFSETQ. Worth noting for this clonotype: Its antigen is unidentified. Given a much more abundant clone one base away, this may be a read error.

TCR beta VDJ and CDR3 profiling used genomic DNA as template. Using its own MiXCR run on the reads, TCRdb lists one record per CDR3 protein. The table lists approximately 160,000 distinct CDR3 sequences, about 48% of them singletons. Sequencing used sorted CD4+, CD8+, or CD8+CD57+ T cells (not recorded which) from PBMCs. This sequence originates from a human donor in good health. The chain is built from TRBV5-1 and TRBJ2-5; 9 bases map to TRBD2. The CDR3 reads CAGSLKTSGFYQETQYF. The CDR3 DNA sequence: TGCGCCGGCAGCTTGAAGACTAGCGGATTCTACCAAGAGACCCAGTACTTC. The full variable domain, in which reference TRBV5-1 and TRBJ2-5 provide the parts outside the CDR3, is KAGVTQTPRYLIKTRGQQVTLSCSPISGHRSVSWYQQTPGQGLQFLFEYFSETQRNKGNFPGRFSGRQFSNSRSEMNVSTLELGDSALYLCAGSLKTSGFYQETQYFGPGTRLLVL.